These T cell receptor beta chains were read from a single sample in a study of STAT3 mutations in large granular lymphocyte leukemia. Only in-frame clones appear in the TCRdb table, and some are missing; sequencing was by immunoSEQ multiplex PCR. The top ten hold roughly 0.4% of the sample, which has around 39,000 clones, approximately 90% seen once. Sequences were obtained from PBMCs. The receptors derive from a human donor with T large granular lymphocyte leukemia. Some clones in this sample may be carry-over from other donors' samples. Each CDR3 is given with its conserved first and last residue. The order of the fields is J gene, D gene, clone size, V gene, CDR3 protein, CDR3 DNA. A D gene is named only where the DNA matches it firmly. Only part of the rows carry a size: once, few, many, or a class if the clone is expanded.

>TRBJ1-5|TRBD1|.|TRBV18
CASSPAWTTGGNQPQHF
TGTGCCAGCTCACCAGCTTGGACCACAGGGGGCAATCAGCCCCAGCATTTT
>TRBJ2-5|TRBD1|.|TRBV6-5
CASRPPGQGRETQYF
TGTGCCAGCAGGCCACCGGGACAGGGAAGAGAGACCCAGTACTTC
>TRBJ1-5|.|.|TRBV28
CASSLGPGYQPQHF
TGTGCCAGCAGTTTGGGGCCAGGGTATCAGCCCCAGCATTTT
>TRBJ1-2|.|.|TRBV10-3
CAIPGRDNNYGYTF
TGTGCCATCCCAGGACGGGATAATAACTATGGCTACACCTTC
>TRBJ1-2|TRBD1|.|TRBV4-3
CASSPNRGSTDGYTF
TGCGCCAGCAGCCCGAACAGGGGGTCGACCGATGGCTACACCTTC
>TRBJ2-7|TRBD1|.|TRBV27
CASSGADRPPYEQYF
TGTGCCAGCAGTGGCGCGGACAGGCCGCCCTACGAGCAGTACTTC
>TRBJ1-6|TRBD1|few|TRBV28
CASRGQGGFGSPLHF
TGTGCCAGCAGGGGACAGGGCGGTTTTGGCTCACCCCTCCACTTT
>TRBJ1-3|.|.|TRBV6-5
CASISSGNTIYF
TGTGCCAGCATTTCCTCTGGAAACACCATATATTTT
>TRBJ2-2|.|.|TRBV6-6
CASTFVWGETGELFF
TGTGCCAGCACTTTTGTGTGGGGCGAAACCGGGGAGCTGTTTTTT
>TRBJ2-7|TRBD2|.|TRBV2
CASSDREGFEQYF
TGTGCCAGCAGTGACCGGGAGGGGTTCGAGCAGTACTTC
>TRBJ1-6|.|.|TRBV14
CASSQRVDYNSPLHF
TGTGCCAGCAGCCAAAGGGTCGATTATAATTCACCCCTCCACTTT
>TRBJ1-2|.|.|TRBV7-9
CASSFVREGYTF
TGTGCCAGCAGCTTCGTAAGGGAAGGCTACACCTTC
>TRBJ2-3|.|.|TRBV5-1
CASSLWGAPDTQYF
TGCGCCAGCAGCTTGTGGGGGGCCCCCGATACGCAGTATTTT
>TRBJ1-5|.|.|TRBV11-2
CASSLTSNQPQHF
TGTGCCAGCAGCTTAACTAGCAATCAGCCCCAGCATTTT
>TRBJ1-6|.|.|TRBV7-9
CASSPWGRDNSPLHF
TGTGCCAGCAGCCCTTGGGGCAGGGACAATTCACCCCTCCACTTT
>TRBJ1-2|.|.|TRBV29-1
CSVVPDYGYTF
TGCAGCGTTGTTCCGGATTATGGCTACACCTTC
>TRBJ2-7|.|.|TRBV5-1
CASRPKGTSYEQYF
TGCGCCAGCAGGCCCAAGGGCACCTCCTACGAGCAGTACTTC
>TRBJ2-3|.|.|TRBV5-1
CASSLGQVTGTDTQYF
TGCGCCAGCAGCTTGGGGCAGGTCACGGGCACAGATACGCAGTATTTT
>TRBJ1-2|TRBD1|.|TRBV11-2
CASSSYRGGNYGYTF
TGTGCCAGCAGCTCCTACAGGGGCGGGAACTATGGCTACACCTTC
>TRBJ2-1|TRBD1|.|TRBV7-7
CASSAGGFEQFF
TGTGCCAGCAGCGCAGGGGGCTTTGAGCAGTTCTTC
>TRBJ2-7|.|.|TRBV5-1
CASSSGGAGQHSYEQYF
TGCGCCAGCAGCTCGGGGGGGGCGGGACAGCACTCCTACGAGCAGTACTTC
>TRBJ2-3|.|.|TRBV5-4
CASRVAENTDTQYF
TGTGCCAGCAGGGTGGCGGAAAACACAGATACGCAGTATTTT
>TRBJ1-5|TRBD1|once|TRBV11-2
CASSLGDRGGYSNQPQHF
TGTGCCAGCAGCTTAGGGGACAGGGGTGGATATAGCAATCAGCCCCAGCATTTT
>TRBJ1-2|.|.|TRBV18
CASSPGSQHYGYTF
TGTGCCAGCTCACCGGGATCTCAACACTATGGCTACACCTTC
>TRBJ1-5|.|.|TRBV28
CASRKGDQPQHF
TGTGCCAGCAGAAAGGGAGATCAGCCCCAGCATTTT
>TRBJ2-3|.|.|TRBV18
CASSRDSAKDTQYF
TGTGCCAGCTCGCGGGACTCCGCTAAAGATACGCAGTATTTT
>TRBJ1-5|.|.|TRBV19
CASSRPPRGGNQPQHF
TGTGCCAGTAGTCGACCCCCGAGGGGCGGCAATCAGCCCCAGCATTTT
>TRBJ2-7|.|.|TRBV28
CASKNSPSSYEQYF
TGTGCCAGCAAAAACAGCCCCTCCTCCTACGAGCAGTACTTC
>TRBJ1-3|.|.|TRBV23-1
CASSRWPGNTIYF
TGCGCCAGCAGTCGTTGGCCTGGAAACACCATATATTTT
>TRBJ2-7|.|.|TRBV11-2
CASSRVSYEQYF
TGTGCCAGCAGTAGGGTCTCCTACGAGCAGTACTTC
>TRBJ2-1|TRBD1|.|TRBV7-8
CASSVTGPLYNEQFF
TGTGCCAGCAGCGTGACAGGGCCCCTATACAATGAGCAGTTCTTC
>TRBJ1-1|.|.|TRBV5-1
CASAGPQMNTEAFF
TGCGCCAGCGCGGGGCCCCAAATGAACACTGAAGCTTTCTTT
>TRBJ2-7|.|.|TRBV4-2
CASSQGRADEQYF
TGTGCCAGCAGCCAAGGTCGGGCCGACGAGCAGTACTTC
>TRBJ1-6|.|.|TRBV7-9
CASSRDTPYNSPLHF
TGTGCCAGCAGCCGTGATACGCCCTATAATTCACCCCTCCACTTT
>TRBJ1-1|.|.|TRBV19
CASSTLWASWGITEAFF
TGTGCCAGTAGCACCCTTTGGGCCAGCTGGGGGATCACTGAAGCTTTCTTT
>TRBJ2-5|.|.|TRBV30
CAWSGVRVQETQYF
TGTGCCTGGAGTGGGGTCCGGGTTCAAGAGACCCAGTACTTC
>TRBJ1-5|.|.|TRBV7-2
CASSPGSYSNQPQHF
TGTGCCAGCAGCCCCGGCAGCTATAGCAATCAGCCCCAGCATTTT
>TRBJ2-7|TRBD2|.|TRBV19
CASARQRGNYEQYF
TGTGCCAGTGCGCGCCAGCGGGGGAACTACGAGCAGTACTTC
>TRBJ2-6|.|.|TRBV7-9
CASSLWGAGANVLTF
TGTGCCAGCAGCTTATGGGGAGCTGGGGCCAACGTCCTGACTTTC
>TRBJ2-2|.|.|TRBV19
CATKAAHGELFF
TGTGCCACTAAGGCTGCACACGGGGAGCTGTTTTTT
>TRBJ1-6|.|.|TRBV4-3
CASSQDLPGSSYNSPLHF
TGCGCCAGCAGCCAAGATCTTCCGGGGAGCTCCTATAATTCACCCCTCCACTTT
>TRBJ1-1|.|.|TRBV4-2
CASSQGSWRSNTEAFF
TGTGCCAGCAGCCAAGGGAGTTGGCGGTCGAACACTGAAGCTTTCTTT
>TRBJ2-7|.|few|TRBV5-1
CASSLALPGSYEQYF
TGCGCCAGCAGCTTGGCCCTCCCGGGGTCCTACGAGCAGTACTTC
>TRBJ1-2|.|.|TRBV5-1
CASSRDGVNYGYTF
TGCGCCAGCAGCCGGGACGGCGTTAACTATGGCTACACCTTC
>TRBJ1-1|.|.|TRBV2
CASSEAMGATEAFF
TGTGCCAGCAGTGAAGCAATGGGGGCCACTGAAGCTTTCTTT
>TRBJ2-3|.|.|TRBV7-2
CASSLSGDTQYF
TGTGCCAGCAGCTTATCGGGAGATACGCAGTATTTT
>TRBJ2-5|.|.|TRBV5-4
CASSLEKSYQETQYF
TGTGCCAGCAGCTTGGAGAAGTCGTACCAAGAGACCCAGTACTTC